This paragraph reports one TCR beta chain. There are 13 residues in the CDR3. V lost 8 bases and J lost 3; bases outside the gene matches: 6. Germline V gene lookup returns CDR1 SQVTM and CDR2 ANQGSEA. The record originates from a study of cytomegalovirus exposure and HLA in healthy donors. Amplification used 60 Vbeta primers and 13 Jbeta primers. This table comes from immunoSEQ multiplex PCR, and its TCRdb copy is limited to in-frame clones, with some not included. In the table there are 60,000 to 75,000 clones, more than 65% of which are singletons. Specimen: PBMCs. The source of this sequence is a woman in her twenties or thirties in good health and CMV-seronegative. The chain joins TRBV29-1 to TRBJ1-5; 8 bases map to TRBD1. CDR3 DNA: TGCAGCACTTTGGACAGGGACAATCAGCCCCAGCATTTT. Protein product: CSTLDRDNQPQHF.